This TCR beta chain appears in the sequencing data of a study of OX40 agonist ivuxolimab in advanced cancers. Study-level background: Under the entry rules, prior anti-PD-1, anti-PD-L1 or anti-CTLA-4 therapy was allowed, and 35% to 40% had some.

TCRdb keeps only in-frame clones here, not all; method: immunoSEQ multiplex PCR. This sample has about 46,000 clones, with 82% found just once. Trimming took 5 bases from V and 4 from J; bases not matched to a gene: 8. The CDR3 length is 15 residues. Germline V CDR1 and CDR2: MGHDK, SYGVNS. Patients who had autoimmune disease history or got systemic immunosuppression were left out. Whole-study results and caveats: Researchers report that CD8+ T cells had, on average, more expanded clones than CD4+.

A word on this clone: Its antigen is not known.

The chain combines TRBV25-1 with TRBJ2-3; 8 positions agree with TRBD1. This TCR was recovered from an adult with an advanced solid tumor such as melanoma, head and neck, liver or kidney cancer. The specimen comprised CD4+ or CD8+ T cells sorted from blood, sampled in a trial of the OX40 agonist ivuxolimab. CDR3 DNA sequence: TGTGCCAGCAGTTTGGGGGACAGGTGGCCAGATACGCAGTATTTT. Its protein is CASSLGDRWPDTQYF.